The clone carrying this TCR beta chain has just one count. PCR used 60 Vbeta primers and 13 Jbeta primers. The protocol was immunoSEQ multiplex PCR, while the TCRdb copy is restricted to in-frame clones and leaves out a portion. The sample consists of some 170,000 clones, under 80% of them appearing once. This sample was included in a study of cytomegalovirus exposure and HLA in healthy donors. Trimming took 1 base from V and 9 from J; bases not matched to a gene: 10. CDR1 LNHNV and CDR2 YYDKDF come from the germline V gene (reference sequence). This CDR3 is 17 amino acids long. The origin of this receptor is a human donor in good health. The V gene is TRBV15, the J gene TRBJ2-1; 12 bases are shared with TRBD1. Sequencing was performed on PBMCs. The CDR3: CATSRVPWDRGRGEQFF. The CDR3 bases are TGTGCCACCAGCAGAGTCCCCTGGGACAGGGGGCGAGGTGAGCAGTTCTTC.